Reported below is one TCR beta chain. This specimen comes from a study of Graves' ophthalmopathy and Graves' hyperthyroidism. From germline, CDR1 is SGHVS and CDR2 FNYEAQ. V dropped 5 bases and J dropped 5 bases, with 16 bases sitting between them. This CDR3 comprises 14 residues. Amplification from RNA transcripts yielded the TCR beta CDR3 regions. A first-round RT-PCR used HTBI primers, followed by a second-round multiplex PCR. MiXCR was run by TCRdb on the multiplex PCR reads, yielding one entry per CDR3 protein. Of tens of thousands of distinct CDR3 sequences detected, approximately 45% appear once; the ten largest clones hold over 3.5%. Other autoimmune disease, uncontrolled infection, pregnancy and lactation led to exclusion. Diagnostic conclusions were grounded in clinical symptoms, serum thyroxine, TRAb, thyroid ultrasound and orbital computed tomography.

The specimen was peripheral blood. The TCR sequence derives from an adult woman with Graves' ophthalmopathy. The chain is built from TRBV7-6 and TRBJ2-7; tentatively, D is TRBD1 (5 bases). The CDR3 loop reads CASSGKGRDHEQYF. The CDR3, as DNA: TGTGCCAGCAGCGGAAAGGGGCGCGACCACGAGCAGTACTTC.